This T cell receptor beta chain was documented in a study of blood T cells in healthy people across ages. With a J-beta primer mix and a sample-barcoded 5' primer, a second PCR ran about 6 to 11 cycles. TCRdb independently ran MiXCR on the 5' RACE reads; one entry per CDR3 protein. The sample carries 550,000 to 800,000 distinct CDR3 sequences, around 20% recorded once. Germline CDR1 reads DFQATT; CDR2 reads SNEGSKA (reference sequence). The CDR3 runs to 13 residues. Trimming took 4 bases from V and 0 from J, leaving 6 bases between them. This TCR was recovered from a man between 65 and 79 years old in good health. The sequencing input was blood. The J gene is TRBJ2-2, the V gene TRBV20-1; D gene unclear. CDR3 residues: CSAIRANTGELFF. The DNA for the CDR3 is TGCAGTGCTATCCGGGCGAACACCGGGGAGCTGTTTTTT.